Detailed here is one TCR beta chain. What it recognizes is unknown. Germline V gene data show CDR1 as LGHNA and CDR2 as YNFKEQ. This CDR3 region has 18 residues. V lost 0 bases to trimming and J lost 4 bases; unmatched junction nucleotides: 12. This record comes from a study of identical twins. Study observations and caveats: Fewer insertions characterized abundant cord blood beta clonotypes, whereas memory repertoires showed none. Analyses of zero insertions could, in part, be confounded by invariant MAIT and iNKT cells. Within twin pairs, the out-of-frame alpha sequences they shared showed excess low generation probability.

Each CDR3 protein gets one entry after TCRdb re-called the 5' RACE reads with MiXCR. The top ten clones hold around 12% of a sample with about 430,000 distinct CDR3 sequences, about a fifth of them seen once. The V call is TRBV4-2, the J call TRBJ1-3; the match to TRBD1 covers 7 bases. Source material: naive T cells sorted from blood. This receptor was identified in a man aged 45 to 65 in good health. The CDR3 reads CASSQETLTGTTGNTIYF. The CDR3 DNA reads TGTGCCAGCAGCCAAGAGACCTTGACAGGGACGACAGGAAACACCATATATTTT.